This T cell receptor (beta chain) was observed in a study of diagnostic markers for celiac disease. TCRdb re-analyzed the reads; it lists each CDR3 protein once, without DNA. The sample yields more than 700 distinct CDR3 sequences, of which the top ten take up approximately 51%. The origin of this receptor is a human donor. This table probably holds off-target reads from a library built for another chain. Sequenced sample: either unsorted cells or a sorted T cell fraction (not recorded which).

The chain's CDR3 is CASSLKGYESGYTF. The chain uses TRBV5-1 and TRBJ1-2; TCRdb designates TRBD1, a call that cannot be tested without DNA. Looked up from germline, CDR1 is SGHRS and CDR2 is YFSETQ. The CDR3 loop spans 14 amino acids. Supplemented by reference TRBV5-1 and TRBJ1-2, the full variable domain reads KAGVTQTPRYLIKTRGQQVTLSCSPISGHRSVSWYQQTPGQGLQFLFEYFSETQRNKGNFPGRFSGRQFSNSRSEMNVSTLELGDSALYLCASSLKGYESGYTFGSGTRLTVV.